The 3 T cell receptor beta chains listed next were all sequenced from one sample in a study of technical replicates of blood from a few donors. Assay: immunoSEQ multiplex PCR; the TCRdb copy retains only in-frame clones and omits some. In the table there are roughly 82,000 clones, 96% of which are singletons. The sample consisted of T cells isolated from PBMCs. These receptor sequences come from a human donor in good health.

This chain uses TRBV13 with TRBJ2-2, with 8 bases lining up with TRBD1. The germline CDR1 and CDR2 sequences are PRHDT and FYEKMQ (reference sequence). The junction had 9 bases not matched to a gene; V was cut back by 2 bases and J by 7 bases. The CDR3 extends over 16 amino acids. The CDR3 sequence is CASSLRQGANNGELFF. The CDR3 bases are TGTGCCAGCAGCTTACGGCAGGGGGCGAATAACGGGGAGCTGTTTTTT.

The chain employs TRBV7-2 and TRBJ1-2; 10 bases are shared with TRBD1. The V segment lost 5 bases and the J segment 6 bases; nucleotides outside the gene matches: 9. Germline loops: CDR1 SGHTA, CDR2 FQGNSA. The CDR3 is 15 residues long. CDR3 protein: CASSLTGGGLDGYTF. Here the CDR3 DNA reads TGTGCCAGCAGCCTGACAGGGGGCGGTTTAGATGGCTACACCTTC.

The gene calls are TRBV5-6 and TRBJ2-7; D ambiguous. Germline values: CDR1 SGHDT, CDR2 YYEEEE. The CDR3 spans 16 residues. The ends were cut back, 1 base at V and 0 bases at J, with 14 bases in the middle. CDR3 DNA: TGTGCCAGCAGCTTGCAAGGCCAGGTAAGCTCCTACGAGCAGTACTTC. This codes for CASSLQGQVSSYEQYF.